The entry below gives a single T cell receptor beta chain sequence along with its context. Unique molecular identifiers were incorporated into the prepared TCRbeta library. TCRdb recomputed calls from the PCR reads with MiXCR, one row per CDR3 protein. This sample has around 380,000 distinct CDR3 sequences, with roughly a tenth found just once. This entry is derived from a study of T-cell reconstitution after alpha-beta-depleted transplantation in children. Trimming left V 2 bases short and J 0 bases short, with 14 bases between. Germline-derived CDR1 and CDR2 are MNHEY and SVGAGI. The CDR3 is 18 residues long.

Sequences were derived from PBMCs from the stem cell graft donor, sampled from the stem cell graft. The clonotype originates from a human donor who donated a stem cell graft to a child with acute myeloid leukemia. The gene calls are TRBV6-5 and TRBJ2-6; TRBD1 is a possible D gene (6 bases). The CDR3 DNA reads TGTGCCAGCAGTTACGATAGGACAGCGATCTCTGGGGCCAACGTCCTGACTTTC. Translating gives CASSYDRTAISGANVLTF.